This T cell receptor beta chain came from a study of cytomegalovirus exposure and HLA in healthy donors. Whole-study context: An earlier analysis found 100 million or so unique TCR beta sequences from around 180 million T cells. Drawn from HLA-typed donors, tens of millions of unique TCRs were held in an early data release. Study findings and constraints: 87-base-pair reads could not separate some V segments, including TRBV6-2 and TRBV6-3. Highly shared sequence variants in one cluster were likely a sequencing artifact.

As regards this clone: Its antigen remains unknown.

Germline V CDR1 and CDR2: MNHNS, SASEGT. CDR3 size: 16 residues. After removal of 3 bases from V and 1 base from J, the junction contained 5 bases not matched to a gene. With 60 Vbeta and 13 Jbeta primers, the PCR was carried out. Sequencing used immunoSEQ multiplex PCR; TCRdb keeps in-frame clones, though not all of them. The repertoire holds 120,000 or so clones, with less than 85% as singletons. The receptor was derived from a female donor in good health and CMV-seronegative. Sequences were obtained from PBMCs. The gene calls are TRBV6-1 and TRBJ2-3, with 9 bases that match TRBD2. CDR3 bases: TGTGCCAGCAGTGATGGCGGGGGGGCGGGCACAGATACGCAGTATTTT. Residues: CASSDGGGAGTDTQYF.